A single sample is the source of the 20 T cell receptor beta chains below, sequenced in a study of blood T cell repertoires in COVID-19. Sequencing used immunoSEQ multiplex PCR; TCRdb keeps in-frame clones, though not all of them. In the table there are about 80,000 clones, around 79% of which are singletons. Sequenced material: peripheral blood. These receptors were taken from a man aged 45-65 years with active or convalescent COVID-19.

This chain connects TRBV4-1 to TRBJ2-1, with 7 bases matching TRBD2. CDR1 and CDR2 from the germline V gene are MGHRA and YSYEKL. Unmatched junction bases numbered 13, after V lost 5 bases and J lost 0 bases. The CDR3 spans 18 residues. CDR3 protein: CASSKTSPAVSSYNEQFF. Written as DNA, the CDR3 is TGCGCCAGCAGCAAGACTAGCCCAGCCGTAAGCTCCTACAATGAGCAGTTCTTC.

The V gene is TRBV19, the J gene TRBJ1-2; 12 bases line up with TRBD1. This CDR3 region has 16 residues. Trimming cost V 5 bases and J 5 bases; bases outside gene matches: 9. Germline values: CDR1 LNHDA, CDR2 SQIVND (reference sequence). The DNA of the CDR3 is TGTGCCAGTAGTCCCGGGACAGGGGGCGGACGGTATGGCTACACCTTC. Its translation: CASSPGTGGGRYGYTF.

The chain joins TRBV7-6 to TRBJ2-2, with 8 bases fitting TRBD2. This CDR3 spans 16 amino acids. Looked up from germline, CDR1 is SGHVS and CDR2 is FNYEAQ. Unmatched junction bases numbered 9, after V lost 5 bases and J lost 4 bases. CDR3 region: CASSPGGWAGTGELFF. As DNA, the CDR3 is TGTGCCAGCAGCCCGGGAGGGTGGGCAGGCACCGGGGAGCTGTTTTTT.

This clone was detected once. The CDR3 reads CSAPEGEQFF. In nucleotides, the CDR3 is TGCAGTGCTCCCGAGGGTGAGCAGTTCTTC. The chain employs TRBV20-1 and TRBJ2-1; D might be TRBD2 (5 bases). The CDR3 totals 10 residues. Germline V gene sequence: CDR1 DFQATT, CDR2 SNEGSKA (reference sequence). The ends were cut back, 5 bases at V and 9 bases at J, with 8 bases in the middle.

DNA for the CDR3: TGTGCCAAGGGACGGGAGTATTTGGATAATTCACCCCTCCACTTT. It translates to CAKGREYLDNSPLHF. The chain uses TRBV3-1 (or the pseudogene TRBV3-2) and TRBJ1-6; TRBD1 might be the D (5 bases). V was clipped by 10 bases and J by 5 bases, with 18 bases between them. Germline V gene lookup returns CDR1 LGHDT and CDR2 YNNKEL (reference sequence). The CDR3 has 15 residues.

The CDR3 is CSVATGLGDTIYF. CDR3 in DNA: TGCAGCGTTGCTACAGGGTTAGGGGACACCATATATTTT. The chain joins TRBV29-1 to TRBJ1-3; TRBD1 might be the D (6 bases). Trimming pared 4 bases from V and 8 bases from J, leaving 15 bases between. Per germline, CDR1 SQVTM and CDR2 ANQGSEA. The CDR3 loop spans 13 amino acids.

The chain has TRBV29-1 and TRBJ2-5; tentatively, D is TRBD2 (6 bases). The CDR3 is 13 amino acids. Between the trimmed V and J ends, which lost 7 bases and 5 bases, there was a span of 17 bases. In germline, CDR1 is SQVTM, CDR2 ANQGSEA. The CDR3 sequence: CSGGTRGGETQYF. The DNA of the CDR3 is TGCAGCGGGGGGACGAGGGGAGGCGAGACCCAGTACTTC.

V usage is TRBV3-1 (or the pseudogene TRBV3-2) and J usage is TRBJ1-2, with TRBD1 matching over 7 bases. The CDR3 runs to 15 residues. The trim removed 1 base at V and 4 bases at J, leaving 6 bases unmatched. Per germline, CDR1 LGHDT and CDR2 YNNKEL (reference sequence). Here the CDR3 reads CASSQVHRGAYGYTF. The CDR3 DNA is TGTGCCAGCAGCCAAGTTCACAGGGGTGCCTATGGCTACACCTTC.

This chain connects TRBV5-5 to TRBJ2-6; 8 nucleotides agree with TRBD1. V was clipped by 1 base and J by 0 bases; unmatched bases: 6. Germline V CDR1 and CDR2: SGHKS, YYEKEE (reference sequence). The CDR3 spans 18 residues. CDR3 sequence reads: CASSLTTGDVSGANVLTF. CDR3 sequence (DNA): TGTGCCAGCAGCTTGACGACAGGGGACGTCTCTGGGGCCAACGTCCTGACTTTC.

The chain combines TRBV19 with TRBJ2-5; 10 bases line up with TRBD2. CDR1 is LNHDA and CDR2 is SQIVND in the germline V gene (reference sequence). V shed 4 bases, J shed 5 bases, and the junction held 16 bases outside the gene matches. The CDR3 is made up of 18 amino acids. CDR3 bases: TGTGCCAGTAGTAAGCGTCTATATAGCGGGGGGTCCGGTGAGACCCAGTACTTC. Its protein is CASSKRLYSGGSGETQYF.

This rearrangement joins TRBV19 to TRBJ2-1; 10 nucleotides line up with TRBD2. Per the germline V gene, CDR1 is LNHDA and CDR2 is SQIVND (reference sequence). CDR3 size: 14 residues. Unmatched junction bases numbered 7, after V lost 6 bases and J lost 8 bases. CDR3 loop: CASSTLAGFDEQFF. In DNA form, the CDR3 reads TGTGCCAGTAGCACACTAGCGGGGTTCGATGAGCAGTTCTTC.

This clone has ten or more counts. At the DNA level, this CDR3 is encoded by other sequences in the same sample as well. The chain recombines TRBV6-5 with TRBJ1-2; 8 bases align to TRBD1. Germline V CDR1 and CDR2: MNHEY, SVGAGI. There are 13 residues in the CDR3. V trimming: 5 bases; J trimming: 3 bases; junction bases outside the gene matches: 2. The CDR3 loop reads CASSQQGDYGYTF. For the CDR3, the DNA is TGTGCCAGCAGTCAACAGGGGGACTATGGCTACACCTTC.

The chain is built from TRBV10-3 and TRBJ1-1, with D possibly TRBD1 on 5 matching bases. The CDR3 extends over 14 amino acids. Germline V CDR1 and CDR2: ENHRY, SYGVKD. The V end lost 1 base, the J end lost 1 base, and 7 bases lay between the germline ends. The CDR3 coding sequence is TGTGCCATCAGTGAGTACACAGGGAACACTGAAGCTTTCTTT. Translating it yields CAISEYTGNTEAFF.

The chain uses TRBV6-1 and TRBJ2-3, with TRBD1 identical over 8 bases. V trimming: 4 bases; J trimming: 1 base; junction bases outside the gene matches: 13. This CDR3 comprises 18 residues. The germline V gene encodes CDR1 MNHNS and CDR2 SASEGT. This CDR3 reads CASSGGRQGLEGTDTQYF. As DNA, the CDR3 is TGTGCCAGCAGTGGAGGACGACAGGGGCTGGAAGGCACAGATACGCAGTATTTT.

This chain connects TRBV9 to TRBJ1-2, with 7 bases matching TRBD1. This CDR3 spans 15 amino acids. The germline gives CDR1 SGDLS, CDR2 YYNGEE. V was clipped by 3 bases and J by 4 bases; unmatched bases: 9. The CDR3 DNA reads TGTGCCAGCAGCGAGAGTGTCCGGGACAGCTATGGCTACACCTTC. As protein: CASSESVRDSYGYTF.

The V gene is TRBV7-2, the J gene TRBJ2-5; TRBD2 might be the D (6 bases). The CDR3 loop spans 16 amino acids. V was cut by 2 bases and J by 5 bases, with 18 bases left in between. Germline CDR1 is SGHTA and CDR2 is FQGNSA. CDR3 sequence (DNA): TGTGCCAGCAGCTTAAACGCGGCGGGGTTTGAGGAGACCCAGTACTTC. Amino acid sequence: CASSLNAAGFEETQYF.

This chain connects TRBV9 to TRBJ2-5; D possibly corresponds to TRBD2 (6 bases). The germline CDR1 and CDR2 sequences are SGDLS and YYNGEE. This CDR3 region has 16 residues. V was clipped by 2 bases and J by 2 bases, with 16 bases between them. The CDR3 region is CASSVFSGSAQETQYF. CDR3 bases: TGTGCCAGCAGCGTCTTTAGCGGAAGCGCTCAAGAGACCCAGTACTTC.

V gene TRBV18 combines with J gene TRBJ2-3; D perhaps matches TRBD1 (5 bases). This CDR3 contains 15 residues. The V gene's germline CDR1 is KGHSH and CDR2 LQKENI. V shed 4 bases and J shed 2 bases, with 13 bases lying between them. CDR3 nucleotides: TGTGCCAGCTCACTGCTAGGGGTAACCACAGATACGCAGTATTTT. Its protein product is CASSLLGVTTDTQYF.

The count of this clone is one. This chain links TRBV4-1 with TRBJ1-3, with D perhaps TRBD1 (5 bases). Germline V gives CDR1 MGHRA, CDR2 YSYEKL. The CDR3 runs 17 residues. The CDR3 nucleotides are TGCCCCACCCGCCGGGGGGGGTTAACCCTCTCTGGAAACACCATATATTTT. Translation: CPTRRGGLTLSGNTIYF.

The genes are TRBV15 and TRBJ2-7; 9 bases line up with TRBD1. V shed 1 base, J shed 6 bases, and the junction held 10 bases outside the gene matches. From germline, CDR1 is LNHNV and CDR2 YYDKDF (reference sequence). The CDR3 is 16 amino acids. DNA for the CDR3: TGTGCCACCAGCAGAGGGGCGGGACAGGGTTCAGCCGAGCAGTACTTC. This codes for CATSRGAGQGSAEQYF.